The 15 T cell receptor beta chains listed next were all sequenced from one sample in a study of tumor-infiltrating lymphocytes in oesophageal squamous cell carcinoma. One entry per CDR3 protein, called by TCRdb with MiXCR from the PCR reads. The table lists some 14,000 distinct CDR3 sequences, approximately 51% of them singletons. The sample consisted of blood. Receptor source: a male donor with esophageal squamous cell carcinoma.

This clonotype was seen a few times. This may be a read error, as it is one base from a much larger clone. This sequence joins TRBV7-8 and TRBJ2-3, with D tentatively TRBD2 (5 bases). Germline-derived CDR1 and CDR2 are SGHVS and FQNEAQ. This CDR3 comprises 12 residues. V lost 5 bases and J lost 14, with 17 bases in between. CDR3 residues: CASSPTIGELYF. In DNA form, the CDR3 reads TGTGCCAGCAGCCCTACGATCGGGGAGCTGTATTTT.

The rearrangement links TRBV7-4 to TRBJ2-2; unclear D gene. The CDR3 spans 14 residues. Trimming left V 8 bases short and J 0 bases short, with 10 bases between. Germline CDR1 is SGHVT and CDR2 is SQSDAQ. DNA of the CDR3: TGTGCCAGCGTTTCACGCACGAACACCGGGGAGCTGTTTTTT. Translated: CASVSRTNTGELFF. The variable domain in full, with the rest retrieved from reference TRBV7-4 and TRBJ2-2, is GAGVSQSPRYKVAKRGRDVALRCDSISGHVTLYWYRQTLGQGSEVLTYSQSDAQRDKSGRPSGRFSAERPERSVSTLKIQRTEQGDSAVYLCASVSRTNTGELFFGEGSRLTVL.

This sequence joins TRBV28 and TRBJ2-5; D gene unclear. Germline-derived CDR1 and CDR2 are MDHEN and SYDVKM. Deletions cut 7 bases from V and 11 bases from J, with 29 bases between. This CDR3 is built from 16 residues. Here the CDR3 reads CASTVGSAGLYNEQYF. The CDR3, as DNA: TGTGCCAGCACGGTGGGCTCGGCAGGCCTCTACAATGAGCAGTACTTC.

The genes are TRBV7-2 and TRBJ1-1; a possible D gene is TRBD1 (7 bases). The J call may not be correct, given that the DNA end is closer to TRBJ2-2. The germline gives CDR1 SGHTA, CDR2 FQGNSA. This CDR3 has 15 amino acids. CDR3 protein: CASSFSQGGTGELFF. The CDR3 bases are TGTGCCAGCAGCTTCTCCCAGGGGGGCACCGGGGAGCTGTTTTTT.

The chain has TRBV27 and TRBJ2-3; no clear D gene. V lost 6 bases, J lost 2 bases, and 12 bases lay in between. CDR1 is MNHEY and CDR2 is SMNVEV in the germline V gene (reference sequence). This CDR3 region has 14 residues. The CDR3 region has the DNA TGTGCCAGCAGGGCTTTGGAGCACACAGATACGCAGTATTTT. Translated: CASRALEHTDTQYF.

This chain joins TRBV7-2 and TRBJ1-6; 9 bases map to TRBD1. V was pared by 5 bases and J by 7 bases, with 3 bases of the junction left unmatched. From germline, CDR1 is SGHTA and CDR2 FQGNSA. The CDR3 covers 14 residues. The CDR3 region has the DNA TGTGCCAGCAGCCAAGGACAGGGGAATTCACCCCTCCACTTT. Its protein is CASSQGQGNSPLHF. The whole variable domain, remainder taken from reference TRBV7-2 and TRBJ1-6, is GAGVSQSPSNKVTEKGKDVELRCDPISGHTALYWYRQSLGQGLEFLIYFQGNSAPDKSGLPSDRFSAERTGGSVSTLTIQRTQQEDSAVYLCASSQGQGNSPLHFGNGTRLTVT.

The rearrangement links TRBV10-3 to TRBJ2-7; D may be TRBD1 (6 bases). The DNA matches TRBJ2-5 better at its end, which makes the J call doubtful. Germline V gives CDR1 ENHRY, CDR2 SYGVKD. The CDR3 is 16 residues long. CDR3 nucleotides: TGTGCCATCAGTGAGTCGTCTGTAGGGGGAATAGCGACCCAGTACTTC. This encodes CAISESSVGGIATQYF.

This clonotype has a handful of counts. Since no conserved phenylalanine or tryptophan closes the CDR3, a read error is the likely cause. CDR3 residues: CASSLAGGDNEQFS. The DNA of the CDR3 is TGTGCAAGCAGCTTAGCTGGGGGTGACAATGAGCAGTTCTCC. The rearrangement links TRBV7-9 to TRBJ2-1; the D call may be TRBD1 or TRBD2 (5 bases each). The CDR3 is 14 amino acids. Germline V gives CDR1 SEHNR, CDR2 FQNEAQ (reference sequence).

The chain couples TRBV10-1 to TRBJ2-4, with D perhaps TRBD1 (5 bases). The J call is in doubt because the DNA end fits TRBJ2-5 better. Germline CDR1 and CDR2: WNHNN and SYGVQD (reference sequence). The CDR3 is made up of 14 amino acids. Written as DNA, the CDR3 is TGCGCCAGCAGTGAGACTGCTCCAAGGGGGACCCAGTACTTC. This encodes CASSETAPRGTQYF.

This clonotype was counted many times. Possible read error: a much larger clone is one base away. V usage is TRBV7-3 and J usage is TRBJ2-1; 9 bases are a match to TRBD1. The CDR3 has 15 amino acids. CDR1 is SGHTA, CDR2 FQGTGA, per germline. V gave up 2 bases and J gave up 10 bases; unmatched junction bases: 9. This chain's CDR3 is CASSLDRGLSYEQFF. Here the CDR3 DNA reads TGTGCCAGCAGCTTAGACAGGGGGTTGTCCTACGAGCAGTTCTTC.

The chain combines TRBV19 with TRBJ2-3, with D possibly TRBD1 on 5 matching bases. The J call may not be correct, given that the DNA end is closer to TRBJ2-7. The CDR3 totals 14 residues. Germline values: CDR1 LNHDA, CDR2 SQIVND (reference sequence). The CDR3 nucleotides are TGTGCCAGTAGTAGTCCGACAGCCTCCTACGAGCAGTACTTC. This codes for CASSSPTASYEQYF.

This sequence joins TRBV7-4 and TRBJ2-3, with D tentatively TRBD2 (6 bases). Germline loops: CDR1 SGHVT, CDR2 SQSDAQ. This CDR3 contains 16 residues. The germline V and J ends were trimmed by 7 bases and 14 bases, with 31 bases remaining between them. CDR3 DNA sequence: TGTGCCAGCAACCCCGCGGGGCGGATTAACACCGGGGAGCTGTATTTT. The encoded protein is CASNPAGRINTGELYF.

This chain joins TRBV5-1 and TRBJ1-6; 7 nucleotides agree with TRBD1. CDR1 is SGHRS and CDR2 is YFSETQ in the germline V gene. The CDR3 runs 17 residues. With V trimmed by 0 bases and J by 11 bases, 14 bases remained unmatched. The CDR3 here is CASSLEATGSLSAPLHF. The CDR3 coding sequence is TGCGCCAGCAGCTTGGAAGCGACAGGGAGTTTGAGCGCACCCCTCCACTTT.

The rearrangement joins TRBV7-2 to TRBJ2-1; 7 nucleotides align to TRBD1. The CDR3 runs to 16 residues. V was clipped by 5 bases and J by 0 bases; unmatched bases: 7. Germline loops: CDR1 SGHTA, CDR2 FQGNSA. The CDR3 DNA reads TGTGCCAGCAGCACCCCCACAGGGGCCTCCTACAATGAGCAGTTCTTC. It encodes CASSTPTGASYNEQFF.

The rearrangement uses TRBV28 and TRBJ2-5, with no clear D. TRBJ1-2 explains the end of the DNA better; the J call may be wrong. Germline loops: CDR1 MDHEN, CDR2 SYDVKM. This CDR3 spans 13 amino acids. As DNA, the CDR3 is TGTGCCAGCAGTGTTAAACCGCGAGGAGGCTACACCTTC. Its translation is CASSVKPRGGYTF.